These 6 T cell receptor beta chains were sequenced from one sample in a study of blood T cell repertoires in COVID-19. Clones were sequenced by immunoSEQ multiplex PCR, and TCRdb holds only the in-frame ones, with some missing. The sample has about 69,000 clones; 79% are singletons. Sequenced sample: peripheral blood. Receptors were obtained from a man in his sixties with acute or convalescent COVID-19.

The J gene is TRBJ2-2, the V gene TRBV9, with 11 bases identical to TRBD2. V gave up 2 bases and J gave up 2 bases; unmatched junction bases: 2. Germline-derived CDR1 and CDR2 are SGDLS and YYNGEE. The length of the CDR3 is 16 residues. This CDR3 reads CASSVLAGGNTGELFF. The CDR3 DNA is TGTGCCAGCAGCGTTCTAGCGGGGGGAAACACCGGGGAGCTGTTTTTT.

Here the CDR3 DNA reads TGTGCCAGCAGTAATATAGGGGGCGCGCGTGGCTACACCTTC. Amino acids: CASSNIGGARGYTF. V gene TRBV5-8 combines with J gene TRBJ1-2; 7 bases map to TRBD1. J was trimmed by 7 bases and V by 5 bases; bases with no gene match: 11. The CDR3 is 14 residues long. Germline V gives CDR1 SGHTS, CDR2 YDEGEE.

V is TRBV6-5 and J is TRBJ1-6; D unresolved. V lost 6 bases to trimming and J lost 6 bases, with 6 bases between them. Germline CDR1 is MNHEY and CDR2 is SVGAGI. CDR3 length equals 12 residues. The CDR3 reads CASRHGNSPLHF. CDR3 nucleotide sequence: TGTGCCAGCAGACATGGTAATTCACCCCTCCACTTT.

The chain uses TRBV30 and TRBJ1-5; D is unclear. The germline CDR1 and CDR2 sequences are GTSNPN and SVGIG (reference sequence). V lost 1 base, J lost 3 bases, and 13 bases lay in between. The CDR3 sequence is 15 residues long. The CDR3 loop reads CAWSGDFRANQPQHF. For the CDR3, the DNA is TGTGCCTGGAGTGGAGACTTCAGAGCCAATCAGCCCCAGCATTTT.

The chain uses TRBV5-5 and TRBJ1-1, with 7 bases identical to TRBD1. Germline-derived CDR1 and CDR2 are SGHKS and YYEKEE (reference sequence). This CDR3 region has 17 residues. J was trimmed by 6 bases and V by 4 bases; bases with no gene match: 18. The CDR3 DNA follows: TGTGCCAGCAGCAACAATCGACAGGGAATTGTACGGTCTGAAGCTTTCTTT. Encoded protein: CASSNNRQGIVRSEAFF.

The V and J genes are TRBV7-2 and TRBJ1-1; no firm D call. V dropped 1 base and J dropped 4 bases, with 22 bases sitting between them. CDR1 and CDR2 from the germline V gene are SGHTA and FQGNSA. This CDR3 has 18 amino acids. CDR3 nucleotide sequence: TGTGCCAGCAGCTTAGTACTGTCGAGGGAGCTGGGTGGCACTGAAGCTTTCTTT. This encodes CASSLVLSRELGGTEAFF.